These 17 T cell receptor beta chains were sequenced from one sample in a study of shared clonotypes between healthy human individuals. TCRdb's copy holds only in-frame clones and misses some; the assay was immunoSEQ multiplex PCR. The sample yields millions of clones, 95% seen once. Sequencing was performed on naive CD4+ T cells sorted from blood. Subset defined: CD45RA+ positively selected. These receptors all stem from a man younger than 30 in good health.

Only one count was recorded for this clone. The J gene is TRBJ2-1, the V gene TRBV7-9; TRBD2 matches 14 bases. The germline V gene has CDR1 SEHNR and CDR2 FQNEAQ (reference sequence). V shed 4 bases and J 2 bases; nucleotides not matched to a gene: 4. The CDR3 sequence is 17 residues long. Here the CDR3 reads CASSSGTSGSPYNEQFF. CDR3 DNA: TGTGCCAGCAGCTCCGGGACTAGCGGGAGTCCCTACAATGAGCAGTTCTTC.

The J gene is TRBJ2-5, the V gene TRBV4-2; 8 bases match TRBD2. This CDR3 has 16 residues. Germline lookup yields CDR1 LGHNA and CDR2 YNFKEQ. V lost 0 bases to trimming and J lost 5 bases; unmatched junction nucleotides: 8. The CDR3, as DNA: TGTGCCAGCAGCCAAGATAAGGCGGGGGGCGGGGAGACCCAGTACTTC. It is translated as CASSQDKAGGGETQYF.

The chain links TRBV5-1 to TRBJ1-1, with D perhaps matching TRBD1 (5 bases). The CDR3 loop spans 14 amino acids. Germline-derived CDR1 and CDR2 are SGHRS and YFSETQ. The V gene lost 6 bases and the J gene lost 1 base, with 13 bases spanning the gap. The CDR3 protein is CASKIGTQNTEAFF. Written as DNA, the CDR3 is TGCGCCAGCAAGATCGGGACTCAGAACACTGAAGCTTTCTTT.

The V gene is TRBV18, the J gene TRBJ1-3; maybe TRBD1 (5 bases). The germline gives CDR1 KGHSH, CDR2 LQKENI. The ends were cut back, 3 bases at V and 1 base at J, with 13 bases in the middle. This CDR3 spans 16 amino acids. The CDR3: CASSPATGTSGNTIYF. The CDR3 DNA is TGTGCCAGCTCACCCGCAACCGGGACGTCTGGAAACACCATATATTTT.

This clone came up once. The CDR3 bases are TGTGCCAGCAGTGAAGCGGCAGGCACCCTCTACTATGGCTACACCTTC. It codes for CASSEAAGTLYYGYTF. The chain joins TRBV6-1 to TRBJ1-2; D call uncertain. The V gene's germline CDR1 is MNHNS and CDR2 SASEGT. V lost 0 bases and J lost 3, with 14 bases in between. CDR3 length: 16 residues.

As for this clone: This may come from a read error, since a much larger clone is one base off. The CDR3 sequence is CASSLAGNYSYTF. As DNA, the CDR3 is TGTGCCAGCAGTTTGGCAGGGAACTATAGCTACACCTTC. The chain couples TRBV28 to TRBJ1-2; D is possibly TRBD1 (5 bases). The CDR3 is made up of 13 amino acids. Germline CDR1 reads MDHEN; CDR2 reads SYDVKM.

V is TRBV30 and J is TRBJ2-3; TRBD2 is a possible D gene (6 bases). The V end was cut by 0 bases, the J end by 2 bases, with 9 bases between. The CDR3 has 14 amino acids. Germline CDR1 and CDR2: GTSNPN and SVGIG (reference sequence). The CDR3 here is CAWSVSGPTDTQYF. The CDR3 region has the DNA TGTGCCTGGAGTGTAAGCGGGCCCACAGATACGCAGTATTTT.

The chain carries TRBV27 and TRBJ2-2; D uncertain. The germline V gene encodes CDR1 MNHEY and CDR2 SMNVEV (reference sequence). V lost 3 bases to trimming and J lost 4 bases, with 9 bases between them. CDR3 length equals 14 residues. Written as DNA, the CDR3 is TGTGCCAGCAGTTTGGTACTCCGCACCGGGGAGCTGTTTTTT. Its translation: CASSLVLRTGELFF.

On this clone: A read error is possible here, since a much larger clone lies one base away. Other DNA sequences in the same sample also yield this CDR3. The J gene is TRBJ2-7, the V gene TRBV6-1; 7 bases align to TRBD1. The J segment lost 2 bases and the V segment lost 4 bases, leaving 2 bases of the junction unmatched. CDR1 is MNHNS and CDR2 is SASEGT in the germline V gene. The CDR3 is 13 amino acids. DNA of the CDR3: TGTGCCAGCAGTGCCCAGGGGGCCTACGAGCAGTACTTC. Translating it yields CASSAQGAYEQYF.

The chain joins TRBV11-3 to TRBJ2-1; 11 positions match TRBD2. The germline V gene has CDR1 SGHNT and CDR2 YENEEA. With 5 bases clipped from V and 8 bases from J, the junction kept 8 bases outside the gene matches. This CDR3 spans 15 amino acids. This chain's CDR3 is CASSPGTSGIDEQFF. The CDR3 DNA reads TGTGCCAGCAGCCCCGGGACTAGCGGTATCGATGAGCAGTTCTTC.

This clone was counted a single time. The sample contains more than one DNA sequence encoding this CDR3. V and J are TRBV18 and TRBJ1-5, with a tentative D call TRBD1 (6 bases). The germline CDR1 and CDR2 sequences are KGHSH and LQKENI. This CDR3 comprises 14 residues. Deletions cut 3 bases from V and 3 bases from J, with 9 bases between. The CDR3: CASSPGGLNQPQHF. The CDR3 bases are TGTGCCAGCTCACCGGGGGGCCTCAATCAGCCCCAGCATTTT.

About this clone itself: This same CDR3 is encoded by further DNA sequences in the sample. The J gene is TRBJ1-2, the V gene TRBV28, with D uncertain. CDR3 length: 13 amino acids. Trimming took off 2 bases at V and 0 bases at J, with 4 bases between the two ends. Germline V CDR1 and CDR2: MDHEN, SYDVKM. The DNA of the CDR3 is TGTGCCAGCAGTTTAGTCTCTAACTATGGCTACACCTTC. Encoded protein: CASSLVSNYGYTF.

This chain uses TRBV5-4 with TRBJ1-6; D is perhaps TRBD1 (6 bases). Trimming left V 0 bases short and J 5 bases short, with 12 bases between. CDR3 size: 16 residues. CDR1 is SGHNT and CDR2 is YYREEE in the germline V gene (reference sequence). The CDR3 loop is CASSLEFRGNNSPLHF. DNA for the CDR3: TGTGCCAGCAGCTTGGAGTTCAGGGGAAATAATTCACCCCTCCACTTT.

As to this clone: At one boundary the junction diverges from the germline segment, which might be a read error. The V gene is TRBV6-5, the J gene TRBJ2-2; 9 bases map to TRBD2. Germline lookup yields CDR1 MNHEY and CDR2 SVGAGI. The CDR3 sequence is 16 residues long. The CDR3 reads CASSHSSSGATGELFF. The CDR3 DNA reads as TGTGCCAGCAGTCACTCCTCTAGCGGGGCGACCGGGGAGCTGTTTTTT.

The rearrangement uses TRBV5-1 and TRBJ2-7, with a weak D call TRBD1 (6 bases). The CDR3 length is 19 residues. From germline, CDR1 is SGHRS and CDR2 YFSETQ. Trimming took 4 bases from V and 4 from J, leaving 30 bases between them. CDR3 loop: CASSLQVPGHDRNPYEQYF. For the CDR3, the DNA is TGCGCCAGCAGCCTCCAGGTCCCGGGACATGACCGGAACCCGTACGAGCAGTACTTC. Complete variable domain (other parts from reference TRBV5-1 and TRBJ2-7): KAGVTQTPRYLIKTRGQQVTLSCSPISGHRSVSWYQQTPGQGLQFLFEYFSETQRNKGNFPGRFSGRQFSNSRSEMNVSTLELGDSALYLCASSLQVPGHDRNPYEQYFGPGTRLTVT.

In nucleotides, the CDR3 is TGCGCCAGCAGCACCCGGGACTACACAGATACGCAGTATTTT. Translated: CASSTRDYTDTQYF. The V gene is TRBV5-1, the J gene TRBJ2-3; 7 bases fit TRBD2. CDR1 SGHRS and CDR2 YFSETQ come from the germline V gene. The CDR3 covers 14 residues. Trimming took 4 bases from V and 2 from J; bases not matched to a gene: 4.

The CDR3 here is CASSVGTVNTEAFF. The CDR3 DNA is TGTGCCAGCAGCGTAGGGACAGTGAACACTGAAGCTTTCTTT. The chain employs TRBV5-6 and TRBJ1-1; 7 nucleotides agree with TRBD1. With 4 bases clipped from V and 0 bases from J, the junction kept 3 bases outside the gene matches. The CDR3 has 14 residues. CDR1 is SGHDT, CDR2 YYEEEE, per germline. The full variable domain, completed using reference TRBV5-6 and TRBJ1-1, is DAGVTQSPTHLIKTRGQQVTLRCSPKSGHDTVSWYQQALGQGPQFIFQYYEEEERQRGNFPDRFSGHQFPNYSSELNVNALLLGDSALYLCASSVGTVNTEAFFGQGTRLTVV.